The rows below give T cell receptor beta chains drawn from one sample of a study of T-cell reconstitution after alpha-beta-depleted transplantation in children. TCRdb fed the PCR reads into MiXCR, producing one record per CDR3 protein. The sample yields around 380,000 distinct CDR3 sequences, about 11% seen once. The sample in question was PBMCs from the stem cell graft donor, obtained from the stem cell graft. The receptors here all came from a human donor who donated a stem cell graft to a child with acute myeloid leukemia. CDR3s include the opening cysteine and the closing phenylalanine or tryptophan. The order of the fields is clone size, V gene, D gene, J gene, CDR3 protein, CDR3 DNA. The D gene is left open where the match is weak. Clone size is given for some rows only: seen once, a few or many times, or a class if the clone is expanded.

>NA|TRBV30|TRBD2|TRBJ2-1
CAWSEGGSKNEQFF
TGTGCCTGGAGTGAAGGCGGGAGTAAAAATGAGCAGTTCTTC
>many|TRBV7-2|NA|TRBJ2-2
CASIRGDTGELFF
TGTGCCAGCATCAGGGGGGACACCGGGGAGCTGTTTTTT
>NA|TRBV20-1|NA|TRBJ2-3
CSAARSSTDTQYF
TGCAGTGCCGCTAGGTCTAGCACAGATACGCAGTATTTT
>few|TRBV4-1|TRBD1|TRBJ1-5
CASSQDQGGGQPQHF
TGCGCCAGCAGCCAAGATCAGGGGGGCGGTCAGCCCCAGCATTTT
>NA|TRBV7-6|NA|TRBJ1-4
CASSSLGGANEKLFF
TGTGCCAGCAGCTCCCTGGGGGGGGCTAATGAAAAACTGTTTTTT
>NA|TRBV5-1|TRBD1|TRBJ1-2
CASSLAGQGVDYGYTF
TGCGCCAGCAGCTTGGCTGGACAGGGGGTCGACTATGGCTACACCTTC
>few|TRBV5-5|TRBD2|TRBJ2-5
CASSSRLAEGIETQYF
TGTGCCAGCAGCTCGAGACTAGCGGAAGGGATAGAGACCCAGTACTTC
>NA|TRBV11-2|TRBD2|TRBJ2-7
CASSLEFGGGFYEQYF
TGTGCCAGCAGCTTAGAGTTTGGGGGAGGGTTCTACGAGCAGTACTTC
>NA|TRBV7-9|NA|TRBJ1-2
CASSLGTYNYGYTF
TGTGCCAGCAGCTTAGGGACATACAACTATGGCTACACCTTC
>few|TRBV4-2|NA|TRBJ2-3
CASSYGQSTDTQYF
TGTGCCAGCAGCTACGGACAGAGCACAGATACGCAGTATTTT
>medium-sized|TRBV20-1|NA|TRBJ2-5
CSARVPGGGETQYF
TGCAGTGCTAGAGTCCCCGGAGGTGGAGAGACCCAGTACTTC
>few|TRBV19|TRBD2|TRBJ2-5
CASSTLAGGGSETQYF
TGTGCCAGTAGTACCCTAGCGGGAGGTGGATCTGAGACCCAGTACTTC
>many|TRBV7-3|TRBD1|TRBJ1-4
CASSPGQGTNEKLFF
TGTGCCAGCAGCCCCGGACAGGGCACTAATGAAAAACTGTTTTTT
>NA|TRBV4-2|NA|TRBJ2-3
CASRSRSGSTDTQYF
TGTGCCAGCAGATCCCGGTCGGGGAGCACAGATACGCAGTATTTT
>NA|TRBV27|TRBD1|TRBJ1-1
CASRGIGTGEVGTEAFF
TGTGCCAGCAGGGGGATTGGGACAGGGGAGGTTGGAACTGAAGCTTTCTTT
>few|TRBV20-1|TRBD2|TRBJ2-7
CSATSGRSSYEQYF
TGCAGTGCAACTAGCGGGAGAAGCTCCTACGAGCAGTACTTC
>many|TRBV4-3|TRBD1|TRBJ2-7
CASSPNLPGQGVSEQYF
TGCGCCAGCAGCCCTAACCTTCCGGGACAGGGGGTGTCCGAGCAGTACTTC
>few|TRBV5-4|NA|TRBJ2-1
CASSRKHSHNEQFF
TGTGCCAGCAGCCGAAAGCATAGCCACAATGAGCAGTTCTTC
>NA|TRBV27|TRBD2|TRBJ2-5
CASSFLLAGARQETQYF
TGTGCCAGCAGTTTTCTTCTAGCGGGGGCCCGACAAGAGACCCAGTACTTC
>few|TRBV7-2|TRBD1|TRBJ2-5
CASSRTGGWETQYF
TGTGCCAGCAGCCGTACAGGGGGTTGGGAGACCCAGTACTTC
>few|TRBV5-1|NA|TRBJ2-5
CASTVQETQYF
TGCGCCAGCACCGTTCAAGAGACCCAGTACTTC
>NA|TRBV27|NA|TRBJ1-2
CASSLSTGGYGYTF
TGTGCCAGCAGTTTATCGACTGGGGGCTATGGCTACACCTTC
>few|TRBV15|NA|TRBJ2-3
CATSRDGADTQYF
TGTGCCACCAGCAGAGATGGAGCCGATACGCAGTATTTT
>NA|TRBV29-1|TRBD1|TRBJ2-2
CSSTGRNTGELFF
TGCAGTTCGACAGGGAGAAACACCGGGGAGCTGTTTTTT
>NA|TRBV20-1|TRBD1|TRBJ2-1
CSARDPTGLDEQFF
TGCAGTGCTAGAGATCCGACAGGGTTGGATGAGCAGTTCTTC
>few|TRBV6-2/TRBV6-3|NA|TRBJ1-2
CASSLGQGISYGYTF
TGTGCCAGCAGTTTGGGACAAGGCATCTCCTATGGCTACACCTTC
>NA|TRBV5-1|NA|TRBJ2-1
CASSTGTNSYNEQFF
TGCGCCAGCAGCACCGGGACAAACTCCTACAATGAGCAGTTCTTC
>NA|TRBV4-2|NA|TRBJ1-5
CASSQDQAINQPQHF
TGTGCCAGCAGCCAAGATCAGGCGATCAATCAGCCCCAGCATTTT